Each of the 9 T cell receptor beta chains below was sequenced from the same sample in a study of T cells in Graves' hyperthyroidism and ophthalmopathy. Template material for amplifying TCR beta CDR3 regions consisted of RNA transcripts. The HTBI primer set served for first-round RT-PCR of the TCR CDR3. TCRdb re-called the multiplex PCR reads with MiXCR, one entry per CDR3 protein. The profile shows fewer than 650,000 distinct CDR3 sequences, approximately 15% of them singletons. The specimen was blood. These receptors were taken from a woman under 30 with Graves' ophthalmopathy.

This clonotype was detected ten times or more. V gene TRBV2 combines with J gene TRBJ2-1; perhaps D is TRBD1 or TRBD2 (5 bases each). The CDR3 consists of 13 residues. V was shortened by 8 bases and J by 0 bases, with 8 bases between the two germline ends. CDR1 is SNHLY, CDR2 FYNNEI, per germline. CDR3 residues: CASGDRSYNEQFF. The CDR3 nucleotides read TGTGCCAGCGGGGACCGCTCCTACAATGAGCAGTTCTTC.

The sample holds a few counts of this clonotype. The chain links TRBV15 to TRBJ1-6, with D uncertain. Germline-derived CDR1 and CDR2 are LNHNV and YYDKDF (reference sequence). Deletions cut 2 bases from V and 10 bases from J, with 6 bases between. The CDR3 is 12 residues long. CDR3 nucleotides: TGTGCCACCAGCAGAATAAACTCACCCCTCCACTTT. It yields the protein CATSRINSPLHF.

The chain joins TRBV4-3 to TRBJ1-2, with 10 bases matching TRBD1. The CDR3 loop spans 16 amino acids. V was pared by 0 bases and J by 6 bases, with 7 bases of the junction left unmatched. Germline loops: CDR1 LGHNA, CDR2 YSLEER. CDR3 sequence reads: CASSQDLWTGGNGYTF. CDR3 DNA: TGCGCCAGCAGCCAAGATCTGTGGACAGGGGGAAATGGCTACACCTTC.

This clonotype was seen many times. This sequence joins TRBV6-1 and TRBJ2-1, with 12 bases identical to TRBD2. Trimming at V came to 0 bases and at J to 8 bases, leaving 8 bases not matched to a gene. CDR3 size: 17 residues. In germline, CDR1 is MNHNS, CDR2 SASEGT. The CDR3, as DNA: TGTGCCAGCAGTGAAGCTAGACTAGCGGGAGTTTTGGATGAGCAGTTCTTC. It translates to CASSEARLAGVLDEQFF.

The CDR3 region is CASSLDTGWGTEAFF. The CDR3 DNA follows: TGTGCCAGCAGCTTAGACACAGGGTGGGGCACTGAAGCTTTCTTT. The rearrangement links TRBV7-3 to TRBJ1-1; tentatively, D is TRBD1 (6 bases). V lost 2 bases to trimming and J lost 4 bases, with 14 bases between them. Germline V gene sequence: CDR1 SGHTA, CDR2 FQGTGA. This CDR3 is 15 amino acids long.

This clonotype appeared many times. The rearrangement links TRBV3-1 to TRBJ2-7; 10 bases are a match to TRBD2. The CDR3 extends over 17 amino acids. The trim removed 4 bases at V and 4 bases at J, leaving 13 bases unmatched. Germline CDR1 is LGHDT and CDR2 is YNNKEL (reference sequence). The CDR3 DNA is TGTGCCAGCAGCCTTGCGTACATAGCGGGAGGAGGGTACGAGCAGTACTTC. Encoded protein: CASSLAYIAGGGYEQYF.

This clonotype was seen many times. The chain carries TRBV11-3 and TRBJ1-1, with D uncertain. Per germline, CDR1 SGHNT and CDR2 YENEEA. Deletions cut 1 base from V and 0 bases from J, with 9 bases between. CDR3 length equals 15 residues. The CDR3 DNA sequence: TGTGCCAGCAGCTTAGCCTTTCATATGAACACTGAAGCTTTCTTT. It encodes CASSLAFHMNTEAFF.

This clonotype occurred many times. Here the CDR3 reads CASSPGRGGRTEAFF. The CDR3 DNA sequence: TGTGCCAGCTCACCCGGACGGGGAGGTAGGACTGAAGCTTTCTTT. This chain links TRBV18 with TRBJ1-1; D gene unclear. The CDR3 runs 15 residues. V lost 3 bases and J lost 5, with 16 bases in between. Germline CDR1 reads KGHSH; CDR2 reads LQKENI.

This clonotype was seen many times. The chain links TRBV7-8 to TRBJ2-7, with no clear D. With 5 bases removed from V and 3 bases from J, the gap between germline ends came to 8 bases. There are 12 residues in the CDR3. Looked up from germline, CDR1 is SGHVS and CDR2 is FQNEAQ. The CDR3 protein is CASSHSHYEQYF. The DNA for the CDR3 is TGTGCCAGCAGCCATAGCCACTACGAGCAGTACTTC. Full variable domain (rest looked up from reference TRBV7-8 and TRBJ2-7): GAGVSQSPRYKVAKRGQDVALRCDPISGHVSLFWYQQALGQGPEFLTYFQNEAQLDKSGLPSDRFFAERPEGSVSTLKIQRTQQEDSAVYLCASSHSHYEQYFGPGTRLTVT.